This T cell receptor (beta chain) was sequenced for a study of blood T cell repertoires in COVID-19. Study in general: Samples representing acute and convalescent COVID-19 were sourced from the United States, Italy and Spain.

Each recovered donor of Cohort 3 presented with two negative PCRs, clearance, or symptom resolution. Repertoires were generated with immunoSEQ multiplex PCR, while TCRdb's copy carries only in-frame clones and drops some. Of a few hundred thousand clones in the sample, about 88% were seen once. Germline V gene data show CDR1 as MGHDK and CDR2 as SYGVNS. J gave up 4 bases and V 3 bases, and 8 bases lay outside the gene matches. The length of the CDR3 is 15 residues. The rearrangement links TRBV25-1 to TRBJ2-7, with TRBD2 matching over 8 bases. The clonotype was recovered from a woman aged 40 to 50 who had recovered from COVID-19. Specimen: PBMCs or T cells enriched from blood (not recorded which). Here the CDR3 DNA reads TGTGCCAGCAGTGACTTCGGCGGCGGGAGGTACGAGCAGTACTTC. This codes for CASSDFGGGRYEQYF.